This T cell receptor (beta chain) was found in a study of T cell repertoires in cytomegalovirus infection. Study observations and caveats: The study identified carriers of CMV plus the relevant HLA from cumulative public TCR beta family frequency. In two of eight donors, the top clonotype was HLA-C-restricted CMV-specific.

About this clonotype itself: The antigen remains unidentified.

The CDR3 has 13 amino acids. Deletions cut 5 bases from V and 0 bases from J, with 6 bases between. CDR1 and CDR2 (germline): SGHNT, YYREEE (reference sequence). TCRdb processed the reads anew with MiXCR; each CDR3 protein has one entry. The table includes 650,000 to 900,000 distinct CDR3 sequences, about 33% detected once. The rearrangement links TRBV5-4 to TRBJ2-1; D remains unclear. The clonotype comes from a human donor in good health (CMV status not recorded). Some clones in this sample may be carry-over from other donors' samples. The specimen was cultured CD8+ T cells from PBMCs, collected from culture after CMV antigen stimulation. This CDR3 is CASRVDSYNEQFF. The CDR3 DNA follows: TGTGCCAGCAGAGTTGACTCCTACAATGAGCAGTTCTTC.